This TCR beta chain originates from a study of OX40 agonist ivuxolimab in advanced cancers. At the level of the study: The study enrolled dose-escalation patients with hepatocellular carcinoma, melanoma, renal cell or head and neck cancer. Study results and caveats: Still undetermined is the antigen specificity of the expanded peripheral T cells.

In germline, CDR1 is SGHRS, CDR2 YFSETQ. This CDR3 comprises 15 residues. V lost 0 bases to trimming and J lost 7 bases; unmatched junction nucleotides: 5. Anyone with autoimmune disease history or systemic immunosuppression was excluded. Profiled with immunoSEQ multiplex PCR; TCRdb holds only in-frame clones, not every one. In the table there are about 78,000 clones, around 91% of which are singletons. For this clone: Its antigen is not known.

This TCR derives from an adult with an advanced solid tumor such as melanoma, head and neck, liver or kidney cancer. The rearrangement uses TRBV5-1 and TRBJ2-3, with 10 bases lining up with TRBD2. Sequencing used CD4+ or CD8+ T cells sorted from blood, obtained in a trial of the OX40 agonist ivuxolimab. Written as DNA, the CDR3 is TGCGCCAGCAGCTTGGATCTAGCGGGGGTGAATACGCAGTATTTT. Amino acid sequence: CASSLDLAGVNTQYF.